The clone carrying this T cell receptor beta chain was observed once. Antigen specificity is unknown. There are 14 residues in the CDR3. Between the trimmed V and J ends, which lost 0 bases and 5 bases, there was a span of 10 bases. From germline, CDR1 is MNHEY and CDR2 SVGAGI. Time point reported: cycle 4 day 1 (C4D1), after 6 weeks of nivolumab. Each patient's relapse followed autologous stem cell transplantation, and brentuximab vedotin exposure varied. This sample is part of a study of PD-1 blockade in classical Hodgkin lymphoma. Study results and limitations: Patients were excluded if nivolumab began under 1 year after ASCT (the autologous transplant). Still unresolved is the cause of the repertoire differences, which may be disease activity or prior therapy. Reports indicated that newly diagnosed patients had lower baseline TCR diversity than healthy donors did.

The repertoire was sequenced with immunoSEQ multiplex PCR; TCRdb's copy has only in-frame clones and lacks some. Of around 25,000 clones listed, around 84% are singletons. This chain joins TRBV6-5 and TRBJ1-1, with D unclear. The specimen was peripheral blood mononuclear cells (PBMCs), collected before the fourth cycle of nivolumab. The sequence was obtained from a human donor with classical Hodgkin lymphoma. The CDR3 nucleotides are TGTGCCAGCAGTTACTCGCTTCCGGGGACTGAAGCTTTCTTT. Amino acid sequence: CASSYSLPGTEAFF.